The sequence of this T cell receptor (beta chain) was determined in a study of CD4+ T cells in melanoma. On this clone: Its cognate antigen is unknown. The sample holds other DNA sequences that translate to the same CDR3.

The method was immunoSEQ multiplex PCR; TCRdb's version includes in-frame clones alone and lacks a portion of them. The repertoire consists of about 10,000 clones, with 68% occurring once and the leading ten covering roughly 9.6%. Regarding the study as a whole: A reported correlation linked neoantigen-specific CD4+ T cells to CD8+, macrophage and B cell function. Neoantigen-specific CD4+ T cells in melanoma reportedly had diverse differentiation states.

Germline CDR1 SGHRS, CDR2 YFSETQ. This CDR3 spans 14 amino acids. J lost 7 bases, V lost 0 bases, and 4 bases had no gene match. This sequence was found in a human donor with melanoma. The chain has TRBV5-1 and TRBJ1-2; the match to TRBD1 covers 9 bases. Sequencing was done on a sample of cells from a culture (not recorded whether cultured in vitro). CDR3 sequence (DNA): TGCGCCAGCAGCTTGGGGGACAGGGCGGGTGGCTACACCTTC. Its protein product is CASSLGDRAGGYTF.